These 29 T cell receptor beta chains share one sample of origin, sequenced in a study of control samples from healthy donors and cancer patients. TCRdb's table, derived via immunoSEQ multiplex PCR, lists solely in-frame clones and lacks some. In the table there are 150,000 or so clones, 88% of which are singletons. Specimen: blood. The source of these receptors is a woman aged 25 to 39 in good health.

This clone has only a few counts. The chain employs TRBV7-9 and TRBJ2-2; 9 bases align to TRBD1. Germline V gene sequence: CDR1 SEHNR, CDR2 FQNEAQ (reference sequence). With V trimmed by 5 bases and J by 7 bases, 2 bases remained unmatched. The CDR3 has 13 amino acids. The CDR3 sequence is CASSRTGDGELFF. CDR3 nucleotide sequence: TGTGCCAGCAGCCGGACAGGGGACGGGGAGCTGTTTTTT.

This chain links TRBV6-1 with TRBJ2-1; D gene uncertain. Trimming shortened V by 3 bases and J by 2 bases, and 8 bases separated the two germline ends. Germline CDR1 MNHNS, CDR2 SASEGT. CDR3 length: 14 residues. Written as DNA, the CDR3 is TGTGCCAGCAGTGAGATGGCGGCCTACAATGAGCAGTTCTTC. It codes for CASSEMAAYNEQFF.

The CDR3 region has the DNA TGTGCCAGCAGGGGTGGGACTAGCGGGGGGAAGGCGTATTTT. As protein: CASRGGTSGGKAYF. The gene calls are TRBV2 and TRBJ2-3, with 15 bases lining up with TRBD2. CDR1 is SNHLY and CDR2 is FYNNEI in the germline V gene. V shed 6 bases, J shed 14 bases, and the junction held 9 bases outside the gene matches. CDR3 length: 14 residues.

The chain is built from TRBV2 and TRBJ1-1; D ambiguous. Looked up from germline, CDR1 is SNHLY and CDR2 is FYNNEI. The CDR3 has 13 amino acids. The germline V and J ends were trimmed by 4 bases and 4 bases, with 10 bases remaining between them. Written as DNA, the CDR3 is TGTGCCAGCAGTGGGGGATTTGGCACTGAAGCTTTCTTT. Protein product: CASSGGFGTEAFF.

The rearrangement joins TRBV5-5 to TRBJ2-7, with D hard to call. Trimming stripped 1 base from V and 7 bases from J, with 12 bases between. CDR3 size: 13 residues. Per germline, CDR1 SGHKS and CDR2 YYEKEE (reference sequence). CDR3 loop: CASSLSPTGEQYV. Here the CDR3 DNA reads TGTGCCAGCAGCTTGAGTCCCACCGGGGAGCAGTACGTC.

The chain links TRBV30 to TRBJ1-6; no clear D. Germline V CDR1 and CDR2: GTSNPN, SVGIG (reference sequence). V shed 0 bases and J shed 7 bases, with 10 bases lying between them. This CDR3 is 14 amino acids long. The CDR3 DNA sequence: TGTGCCTGGAGTGTAGTCGCCGGAAATTCACCCCTCCACTTT. This codes for CAWSVVAGNSPLHF.

Details on this clone: Other nucleotide sequences from this sample produce the same CDR3. The CDR3 sequence: CASSVGGETQYF. The DNA of the CDR3 is TGTGCCAGCAGCGTAGGGGGGGAGACCCAGTACTTC. This rearrangement joins TRBV9 to TRBJ2-5; D might be TRBD1 or TRBD2, each matching 5 bases. There are 12 residues in the CDR3. V lost 0 bases, J lost 5 bases, and 5 bases lay in between. CDR1 is SGDLS, CDR2 YYNGEE, per germline.

This clone has at least ten counts. The V and J genes are TRBV12-3 or TRBV12-4 and TRBJ1-2; unclear D gene. This CDR3 region has 13 residues. With 3 bases removed from V and 8 bases from J, the gap between germline ends came to 13 bases. The CDR3 sequence: CASSFQTMRGYTF. DNA for the CDR3: TGTGCCAGCAGTTTCCAGACTATGCGAGGCTACACCTTC.

The chain links TRBV20-1 to TRBJ1-2; 7 nucleotides match TRBD1. The junction had 7 bases not matched to a gene; V was cut back by 3 bases and J by 6 bases. Germline values: CDR1 DFQATT, CDR2 SNEGSKA (reference sequence). This CDR3 is built from 13 residues. In DNA, the CDR3 is TGCAGTGCTAGTAAGGGGGCGAAGGATGGCTACACCTTC. Protein: CSASKGAKDGYTF.

This chain joins TRBV5-1 and TRBJ1-1; D unclear. V was clipped by 4 bases and J by 11 bases, with 12 bases between them. Germline loops: CDR1 SGHRS, CDR2 YFSETQ. The CDR3 length is 11 residues. CDR3: CASSLGLEAFF. The DNA for the CDR3 is TGCGCCAGCAGCCTGGGATTGGAGGCTTTCTTT.

This clone was seen once. This chain links TRBV5-1 with TRBJ2-2, with a possible D match to TRBD1 (5 bases). Germline values: CDR1 SGHRS, CDR2 YFSETQ. The CDR3 contains 15 residues. The V end was cut by 0 bases, the J end by 5 bases, with 11 bases between. As DNA, the CDR3 is TGCGCCAGCAGCTTGGCCGAGGCAGGGACCGGGGAGCTGTTTTTT. As protein: CASSLAEAGTGELFF. Looking up the rest from reference TRBV5-1 and TRBJ2-2 gives the full variable domain: KAGVTQTPRYLIKTRGQQVTLSCSPISGHRSVSWYQQTPGQGLQFLFEYFSETQRNKGNFPGRFSGRQFSNSRSEMNVSTLELGDSALYLCASSLAEAGTGELFFGEGSRLTVL.

The chain has TRBV27 and TRBJ2-7; D might be TRBD2 (5 bases). Germline V gene sequence: CDR1 MNHEY, CDR2 SMNVEV (reference sequence). V was trimmed by 0 bases and J by 5 bases, leaving 14 bases between them. The CDR3 extends over 15 amino acids. The CDR3 is CASSLSMRASHEQYF. CDR3 bases: TGTGCCAGCAGTTTATCGATGAGGGCTTCTCACGAGCAGTACTTC.

This chain connects TRBV23-1 to TRBJ2-7; 7 bases are a match to TRBD1. TRBV23-1 is assigned to the ORF class and has an uncertain function. The CDR3 is made up of 14 amino acids. V gave up 2 bases and J gave up 2 bases; unmatched junction bases: 3. CDR3 amino acids: CASSQDREPYEQYV. The CDR3 DNA sequence: TGCGCCAGCAGTCAAGACAGGGAACCCTACGAGCAGTACGTC.

The chain has TRBV5-1 and TRBJ1-2; D unclear. CDR3 length: 13 residues. Germline lookup yields CDR1 SGHRS and CDR2 YFSETQ. Trimming took 1 base from V and 2 from J, leaving 6 bases between them. The CDR3 nucleotides read TGCGCCAGCAGCTTGCTCACAAACTATGGCTACACCTTC. Translating it yields CASSLLTNYGYTF.

V usage is TRBV5-1 and J usage is TRBJ1-4; D not resolved. V lost 4 bases and J lost 0, with 10 bases in between. The germline gives CDR1 SGHRS, CDR2 YFSETQ. The CDR3 totals 15 residues. In nucleotides, the CDR3 is TGCGCCAGCAGCCCCCTCACCGCAACTAATGAAAAACTGTTTTTT. This codes for CASSPLTATNEKLFF. Using reference TRBV5-1 and TRBJ1-4 for the parts outside the CDR3, the full variable domain is KAGVTQTPRYLIKTRGQQVTLSCSPISGHRSVSWYQQTPGQGLQFLFEYFSETQRNKGNFPGRFSGRQFSNSRSEMNVSTLELGDSALYLCASSPLTATNEKLFFGSGTQLSVL.

This chain uses TRBV18 with TRBJ2-3; D is ambiguous. The CDR3 consists of 13 residues. CDR1 KGHSH and CDR2 LQKENI come from the germline V gene. V lost 6 bases, J lost 5 bases, and 12 bases lay in between. CDR3 sequence: CASSPPTRDTQYF. The CDR3 coding sequence is TGTGCCAGCTCCCCCCCCACCCGAGATACGCAGTATTTT.

The chain links TRBV6-5 to TRBJ2-7; the D gene could be TRBD1 or TRBD2 (5 bases each). Germline V gene lookup returns CDR1 MNHEY and CDR2 SVGAGI. The CDR3 runs to 14 residues. V was trimmed by 7 bases and J by 6 bases, leaving 19 bases between them. In nucleotides, the CDR3 is TGTGCCAGCACCTGGGGTGGGGGTTACCTCGAGCAGTACGTC. Translation: CASTWGGGYLEQYV.

The J gene is TRBJ2-2, the V gene TRBV7-8, with D maybe TRBD2 (7 bases). The CDR3 loop spans 15 amino acids. The V end was cut by 2 bases, the J end by 5 bases, with 12 bases between. Germline CDR1 reads SGHVS; CDR2 reads FQNEAQ. The chain's CDR3 is CASSLRGGRTGELFF. The CDR3 DNA reads TGTGCCAGCAGCTTACGCGGGGGCCGGACCGGGGAGCTGTTTTTT.

V usage is TRBV7-2 and J usage is TRBJ1-5, with D possibly TRBD1 on 6 matching bases. The CDR3 covers 13 residues. The germline V gene encodes CDR1 SGHTA and CDR2 FQGNSA. V was pared by 5 bases and J by 8 bases, with 13 bases between. This chain's CDR3 is CASSQQGDKPQHF. For the CDR3, the DNA is TGTGCCAGCAGCCAACAGGGTGATAAGCCCCAGCATTTT.

The genes are TRBV28 and TRBJ2-2, with D possibly matching TRBD1 (6 bases). The V end lost 2 bases, the J end lost 3 bases, and 10 bases lay between the germline ends. CDR1 and CDR2 from the germline V gene are MDHEN and SYDVKM. This CDR3 is 15 amino acids long. CDR3 coding DNA: TGTGCCAGCAGTTTAAAGGACAGATACACCGGGGAGCTGTTTTTT. Residues: CASSLKDRYTGELFF.

The chain has TRBV6-5 and TRBJ1-5, with TRBD1 matching 9 bases. The V and J ends lost 7 bases and 5 bases, in that order; junction bases with no gene match: 6. The V gene's germline CDR1 is MNHEY and CDR2 SVGAGI. This CDR3 has 14 amino acids. CDR3: CASNRGDRDQPQHF. For the CDR3, the DNA is TGTGCCAGCAACCGAGGGGACAGGGATCAGCCCCAGCATTTT.

CDR3 DNA: TGTGCCAGCAGCGGCTTAGCGGGGTCGTACAATGAGCAGTTCTTC. It yields the protein CASSGLAGSYNEQFF. This chain links TRBV9 with TRBJ2-1; 8 bases fit TRBD2. CDR1 is SGDLS, CDR2 YYNGEE, per germline. After removal of 3 bases from V and 4 bases from J, the junction contained 6 bases not matched to a gene. This CDR3 region has 15 residues.

J is TRBJ2-7 and V is TRBV2; 7 bases are shared with TRBD2. The V gene's germline CDR1 is SNHLY and CDR2 FYNNEI. J gave up 3 bases and V 5 bases, and 4 bases lay outside the gene matches. The CDR3 has 13 amino acids. DNA of the CDR3: TGTGCCAGCAGTCGGGGCGGGAGCTACGAGCAGTACTTC. This translates into CASSRGGSYEQYF.

The chain joins TRBV5-1 to TRBJ1-2, with D uncertain. Germline CDR1 SGHRS, CDR2 YFSETQ. V lost 0 bases and J 0 bases, leaving 15 bases between the germline ends. This CDR3 contains 17 residues. Here the CDR3 reads CASSLAPWTVANYGYTF. Written as DNA, the CDR3 is TGCGCCAGCAGCTTGGCCCCTTGGACGGTAGCTAACTATGGCTACACCTTC.

The chain uses TRBV24-1 and TRBJ2-6; D is ambiguous. The CDR3 spans 15 residues. The V gene lost 4 bases and the J gene lost 4 bases, with 10 bases spanning the gap. Germline V gene sequence: CDR1 KGHDR, CDR2 SFDVKD. The CDR3 nucleotides are TGTGCCACCAGTGAAACCCAGGCAGGGGCCAACGTCCTGACTTTC. It translates to CATSETQAGANVLTF.

The genes are TRBV7-2 and TRBJ2-1, with no clear D. CDR3 size: 14 residues. Deletions cut 1 base from V and 6 bases from J, with 10 bases between. Germline V gene data show CDR1 as SGHTA and CDR2 as FQGNSA. The CDR3 loop is CASSLGSTLNEQFF. CDR3 nucleotide sequence: TGTGCCAGCAGCTTAGGTTCGACACTCAATGAGCAGTTCTTC.

This clone has a single count. The gene calls are TRBV5-6 and TRBJ1-1; TRBD1 agrees at 9 bases. Germline V lookup: CDR1 SGHDT, CDR2 YYEEEE. The CDR3 has 18 residues. The V segment lost 3 bases and the J segment 2 bases; nucleotides outside the gene matches: 14. CDR3 nucleotides: TGTGCCAGCAGCTCTACCATAAACAGGGGGCGGGGAAACACTGAAGCTTTCTTT. It translates to CASSSTINRGRGNTEAFF.

The chain has TRBV23-1 and TRBJ2-5; maybe TRBD2 (6 bases). TRBV23-1 is annotated as an ORF whose role is uncertain. The CDR3 contains 16 residues. The germline V and J ends were trimmed by 0 bases and 1 base, with 12 bases remaining between them. CDR3 DNA: TGCGCCAGCAGTCAATCTGCAGGAGGGGCCCAAGAGACCCAGTACTTC. The encoded protein is CASSQSAGGAQETQYF.

The V call is TRBV5-1, the J call TRBJ2-3, with D possibly matching TRBD1 (6 bases). The CDR3 covers 15 residues. Trimming left V 4 bases short and J 2 bases short, with 14 bases between. The germline V gene has CDR1 SGHRS and CDR2 YFSETQ. The CDR3 DNA reads TGCGCCAGCAGCCCTCAACAGGGTCTCACAGATACGCAGTATTTT. It encodes CASSPQQGLTDTQYF.